This TCR beta chain is drawn from a study of blood T cell repertoires in COVID-19. At the level of the study: PBMCs, B-cell-depleted T cells, or T cells were the source of the cDNA or gDNA that made up the material.

Per the original methods: Reference gene primer amplification gave nucleated cell count estimates. The method was immunoSEQ multiplex PCR; TCRdb's version includes in-frame clones alone and lacks a portion of them. The D gene and trimming were derived from the DNA, and the V and J assignments and clone size from that table. This table holds roughly 500,000 clones, roughly nine tenths found once. From germline, CDR1 is SGHNT and CDR2 YENEEA. The CDR3 is 13 amino acids. Trimming took 4 bases from V and 9 from J; bases not matched to a gene: 6. A Seattle source enrolled patients during active infection and followed them longitudinally.

The clonotype was recovered from a man younger than 35 with COVID-19, enrolled during active disease. The specimen sequenced was peripheral blood. This chain connects TRBV11-3 to TRBJ2-1, with 7 bases lining up with TRBD1. CDR3 DNA sequence: TGTGCCAGCAGCTCCGACAGGGAAGGTGAGCAGTTCTTC. Its translation: CASSSDREGEQFF.